This T cell receptor beta chain was sequenced during a study of Ad26.COV2.S vaccination and SARS-CoV-2 variants. A single count supports this clone. Treatment indicated: over 15 received Ad26.COV2.S at low or high dose, single or two shots; about 5 received placebo; per-sample allocation not given. Each sample was drawn 63 days after the first injection (of vaccine or placebo). Sequenced by immunoSEQ multiplex PCR; TCRdb stores in-frame clones only, minus some. The sample has roughly 460,000 clones; around 89% are singletons. Sequenced material: peripheral blood, taken in a trial of Ad26.COV2.S vaccine versus placebo. The source of this sequence is a person aged 18-65 years who received the Ad26.COV2.S COVID-19 vaccine or a placebo.

In nucleotides, the CDR3 is TGTGCCAGCAGCTTAGGCCGGACGTTCAATACGCAGTATTTT. Its translation: CASSLGRTFNTQYF. This rearrangement joins TRBV13 to TRBJ2-3; D gene unclear. Trimming took 0 bases from V and 7 from J, leaving 11 bases between them. Germline values: CDR1 PRHDT, CDR2 FYEKMQ (reference sequence). The CDR3 length is 14 residues.